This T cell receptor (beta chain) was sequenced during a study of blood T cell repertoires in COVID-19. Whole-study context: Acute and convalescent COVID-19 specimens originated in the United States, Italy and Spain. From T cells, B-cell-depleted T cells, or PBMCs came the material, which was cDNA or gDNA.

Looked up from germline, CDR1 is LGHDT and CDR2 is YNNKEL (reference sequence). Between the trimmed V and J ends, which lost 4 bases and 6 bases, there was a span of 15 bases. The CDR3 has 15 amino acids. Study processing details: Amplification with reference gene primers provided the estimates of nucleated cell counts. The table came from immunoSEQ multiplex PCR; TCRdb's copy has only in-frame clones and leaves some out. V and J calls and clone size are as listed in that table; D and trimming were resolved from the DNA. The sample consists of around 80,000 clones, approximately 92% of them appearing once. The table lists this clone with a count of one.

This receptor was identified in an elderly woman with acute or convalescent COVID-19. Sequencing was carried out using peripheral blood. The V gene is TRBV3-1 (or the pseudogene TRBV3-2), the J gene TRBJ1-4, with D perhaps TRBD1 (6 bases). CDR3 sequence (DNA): TGTGCCAGCAGCCCTCGGACAGCCTATCATGAAAAACTGTTTTTT. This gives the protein CASSPRTAYHEKLFF.